The entry that follows covers one T cell receptor beta chain sequence. Its antigen is not identified. With random hexamers, reverse transcription was performed on roughly 0.5 to 1 ug of RNA. The method of amplification for TCR beta CDR3 was immunoSEQ multiplex PCR, covering 54 Vbeta and 13 Jbeta. TCRdb re-called the immunoSEQ multiplex PCR reads with MiXCR, one entry per CDR3 protein. In the table there are over 200,000 distinct CDR3 sequences, 95% of which are singletons. Trimming removed 2 bases from V and 2 bases from J, with 11 bases in between. This CDR3 contains 15 residues. The germline gives CDR1 MNHNY, CDR2 SVGAGI (reference sequence). These data originate in a study of CD8 T cells in Susac syndrome. Whole-study findings and limits: The study admitted that it had a relatively small number of individuals in its TCR sequencing and HLA analysis.

The rearrangement links TRBV6-6 to TRBJ2-3; maybe TRBD2 (5 bases). The clonotype originates from a human donor with multiple sclerosis. Sequenced material: CD4+ T cells from PBMCs. This CDR3 is CASSYGLAYTDTQYF. The CDR3 bases are TGTGCCAGCAGTTACGGGCTAGCCTACACAGATACGCAGTATTTT.